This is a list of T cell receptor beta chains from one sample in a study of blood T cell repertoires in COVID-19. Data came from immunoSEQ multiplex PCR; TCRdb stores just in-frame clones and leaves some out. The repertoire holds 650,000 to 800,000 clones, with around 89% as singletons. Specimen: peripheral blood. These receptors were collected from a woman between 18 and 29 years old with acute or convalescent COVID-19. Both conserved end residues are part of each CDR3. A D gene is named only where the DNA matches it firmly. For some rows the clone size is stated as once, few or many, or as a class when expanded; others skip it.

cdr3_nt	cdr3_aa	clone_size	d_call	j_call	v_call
TGTGCCAGCAGCTTTCGACAGATCACAGATACGCAGTATTTT	CASSFRQITDTQYF	-	-	TRBJ2-3	TRBV5-6
TGTGCCAGCTCAGATACGACAGTTAATGAGCAGTTCTTC	CASSDTTVNEQFF	-	-	TRBJ2-1	TRBV18
TGTGCCAGCAGCCCCGTTGGGGCTTCCAATGAAAAACTGTTTTTT	CASSPVGASNEKLFF	-	-	TRBJ1-4	TRBV9
TGTGCCATCAGTACTAATAACTATGGCTACACCTTC	CAISTNNYGYTF	-	-	TRBJ1-2	TRBV10-3
TGCGCCAGCAGCCAAGGCACCGCAGGAGGTACGCAGTATTTT	CASSQGTAGGTQYF	-	-	TRBJ2-3	TRBV4-3
TGTGCAAGTCGCCGACGAGGGAGAACGCTCTATGGCTACACCTTC	CASRRRGRTLYGYTF	-	-	TRBJ1-2	TRBV12-2
TGTGCCAGCCCCACGGCGGGGGGCGACACTGAAGCTTTCTTT	CASPTAGGDTEAFF	-	-	TRBJ1-1	TRBV2
TGTGCCAGCAGTTTATCCCTCCTCACTGAAGCTTTCTTT	CASSLSLLTEAFF	-	-	TRBJ1-1	TRBV12-3/TRBV12-4
TGTGCCAGCAGCCCCCCTCCCGGGACAGCCATTGATCGTTATGGCTACACCTTC	CASSPPPGTAIDRYGYTF	-	TRBD1	TRBJ1-2	TRBV7-9
TGTGCCAGTAGTTGGACTAGCGGAAACAATGAGCAGTTCTTC	CASSWTSGNNEQFF	-	TRBD2	TRBJ2-1	TRBV19
TGTGCCAGCAGTTACGGGACACCTAACACCGGGGAGCTGTTTTTT	CASSYGTPNTGELFF	-	-	TRBJ2-2	TRBV6-2/TRBV6-3
TGCAGTGCTGGTGCCCTTCTAGCGTCGCCGCCGAATGAGCAGTTCTTC	CSAGALLASPPNEQFF	once	-	TRBJ2-1	TRBV20-1
TGTGCCAGCAAACAAGGAGGGGGCGGCACTGAAGCTTTCTTT	CASKQGGGGTEAFF	-	TRBD1	TRBJ1-1	TRBV28
TGTGCCAGCAGCCAAGAAGGAGGGGTCGTCTATGGCTACACCTTC	CASSQEGGVVYGYTF	-	-	TRBJ1-2	TRBV3-1/TRBV3-2
TGTGCCAGCTCACCGGACACCTATGGCTACACCTTC	CASSPDTYGYTF	-	-	TRBJ1-2	TRBV18
TGTGCCAGCAGGACTAACACTGAAGCTTTCTTT	CASRTNTEAFF	-	-	TRBJ1-1	TRBV28
TGTGCCAGCAGAAGGACACACATGAACACTGAAGCTTTCTTT	CASRRTHMNTEAFF	-	-	TRBJ1-1	TRBV21-1
TGCGCCAGCAGCACAAGACAATCAGAGACCCAGTACTTC	CASSTRQSETQYF	-	-	TRBJ2-5	TRBV5-1
TGTGCCACCAGTGACCCCGGGGGTAGCACAGATACGCAGTATTTT	CATSDPGGSTDTQYF	-	-	TRBJ2-3	TRBV24-1
TGCGCCCGCAGCCTCGGGGTGAGGGGGGGCGGCTACACCTTC	CARSLGVRGGGYTF	-	-	TRBJ1-2	TRBV5-1
TGCGCCAGGGGAGGGGTCCGGGGCAGACAGCCCCAGCATTTT	CARGGVRGRQPQHF	once	-	TRBJ1-5	TRBV10-1
TGTGCCAGCAGTTACCCCGGACCCGGGGGCTACGAGCAGTACTTC	CASSYPGPGGYEQYF	-	-	TRBJ2-7	TRBV6-6
TGTGCCTGGAGTGCCGGGACAGGGGACGAAAAACTGTTTTTT	CAWSAGTGDEKLFF	-	TRBD1	TRBJ1-4	TRBV30
TGTGCCAGCAGTGGGAACAGGGCGGGCACTGAAGCTTTCTTT	CASSGNRAGTEAFF	once	-	TRBJ1-1	TRBV2
TGTGCCACCAGCAGAGATAGACAGGGGTACAATGAGCAGTTCTTC	CATSRDRQGYNEQFF	-	TRBD1	TRBJ2-1	TRBV15
TGTGCCAGCAGCGACGGACAGCACGAGCAGTACTTC	CASSDGQHEQYF	-	-	TRBJ2-7	TRBV11-3
TGTGCCAGCAGGGCCCTAGCGGGGGGTGCCTACAATGAGCAGTTCTTC	CASRALAGGAYNEQFF	-	TRBD2	TRBJ2-1	TRBV27
TGTGCCAGTAGTATCCTAGCGGGGGGACCTACAGATACGCAGTATTTT	CASSILAGGPTDTQYF	-	TRBD2	TRBJ2-3	TRBV19
TGTGCCAGCAGCCCGACAGGCAACTATGGCTACACCTTC	CASSPTGNYGYTF	once	-	TRBJ1-2	TRBV6-6
TGTGCCAGCAGCCAAGAGCGGGTAGGTTTAAACACCATATATTTT	CASSQERVGLNTIYF	-	-	TRBJ1-3	TRBV3-1/TRBV3-2
TGTGCCAGCAGCCGGATCCTAGAGAACACTGAAGCTTTCTTT	CASSRILENTEAFF	-	-	TRBJ1-1	TRBV14
TGTGCCAGCAGTTTTACTAGCGGGGGGACCTACGAGCAGTACTTC	CASSFTSGGTYEQYF	-	TRBD2	TRBJ2-7	TRBV27
TGTGCCAGCAGTTACGAGGGCCTGCCGGGCGGTGCCCAGCATTTT	CASSYEGLPGGAQHF	once	-	TRBJ1-5	TRBV6-5
TGCAGCGTTGGGCAGGGGGGCACCTTC	CSVGQGGTF	-	TRBD1	TRBJ1-2	TRBV29-1
TGTGCCAGCAGCAACCCGCAGCAGGGACAAACTGAAGCTTTCTTT	CASSNPQQGQTEAFF	once	-	TRBJ1-1	TRBV21-1
TGCAGCCCTACCCGGGACAGTCTCTACGAGCAGTACTTC	CSPTRDSLYEQYF	-	TRBD1	TRBJ2-7	TRBV29-1
TGTGCCAGCAGCGTAGGGACAGGTAGTGGCTACACCTTC	CASSVGTGSGYTF	-	TRBD1	TRBJ1-2	TRBV9
TGTGCCAGCAGTGAAAGGGGACTAGCGGAGCAGTACTTC	CASSERGLAEQYF	-	TRBD2	TRBJ2-7	TRBV2
TGTGCCTGGAGCGGCGAGGGGGCCGGGGAGCTGTTTTTT	CAWSGEGAGELFF	-	-	TRBJ2-2	TRBV30
TGTGCCAGCAGCTGGGACAGGGAGGTCGGCGAGCAGTACTTC	CASSWDREVGEQYF	-	TRBD1	TRBJ2-7	TRBV11-2